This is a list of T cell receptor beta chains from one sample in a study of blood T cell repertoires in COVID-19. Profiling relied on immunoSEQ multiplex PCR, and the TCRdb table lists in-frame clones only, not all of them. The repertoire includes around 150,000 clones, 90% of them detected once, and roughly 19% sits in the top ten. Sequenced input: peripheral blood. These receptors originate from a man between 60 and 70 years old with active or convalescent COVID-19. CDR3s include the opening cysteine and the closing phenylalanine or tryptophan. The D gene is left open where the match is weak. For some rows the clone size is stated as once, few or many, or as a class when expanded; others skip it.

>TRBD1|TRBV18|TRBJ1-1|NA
TGTGCCAGCTCACTCGACAGGGGGCAAGGTGAAGCTTTCTTT
CASSLDRGQGEAFF
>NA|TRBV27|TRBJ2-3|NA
TGTGCCGCTGGACATTACGATACTAGCACAGATACGCAGTATTTT
CAAGHYDTSTDTQYF
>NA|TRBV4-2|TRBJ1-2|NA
TGTGCCAGCAGCCAAGTGGAGGCAGGGACTTATGGCTACACCTTC
CASSQVEAGTYGYTF
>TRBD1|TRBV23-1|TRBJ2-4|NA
TGCGCCAGCAGTCAATCGGGGACAGGAGTAGCCAAAAACATTCAGTACTTC
CASSQSGTGVAKNIQYF
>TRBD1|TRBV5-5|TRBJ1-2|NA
TGTGCCAGCAGCCGATCACTAGCAAGACAGGGAGCCCTAGATGGCTACACCTTC
CASSRSLARQGALDGYTF
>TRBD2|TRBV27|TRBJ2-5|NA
TGTGCCAGCAGTTTATCGTGGACTAGCTTAGAGACCCAGTACTTC
CASSLSWTSLETQYF
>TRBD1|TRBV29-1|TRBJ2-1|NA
TGCAGCGTGGGGGACAGCTCCTACAATGAGCAGTTCTTC
CSVGDSSYNEQFF
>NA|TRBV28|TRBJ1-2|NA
TGTGCCAGCCTTCGGGGAGGGGATGACTATGGCTACACCTTC
CASLRGGDDYGYTF
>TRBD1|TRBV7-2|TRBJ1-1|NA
TGTGCCAGCAGCTCAAACAGGGGGCGTATCACTGAAGCTTTCTTT
CASSSNRGRITEAFF
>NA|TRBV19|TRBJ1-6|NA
TGTGCCAGTAGTATTGGGGCCAGGGGATTAGGATCACCCCTCCACTTT
CASSIGARGLGSPLHF
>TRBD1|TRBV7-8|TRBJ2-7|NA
TGTGCCAGCAGCCCGGCACAGGGGGCAAGGTACGAGCAGTACTTC
CASSPAQGARYEQYF
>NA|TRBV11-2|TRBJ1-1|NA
TGTGCCAGCAGCTTAGATCAGGCTGAAGCTTTCTTT
CASSLDQAEAFF
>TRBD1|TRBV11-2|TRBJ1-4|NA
TGTGCCAGCAGCCGGATATACACAGGGGGAAGTGAAAAACTGTTTTTT
CASSRIYTGGSEKLFF
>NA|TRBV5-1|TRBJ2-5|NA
TGCGCCAGCGGAATGGGGACACCCCAAGAGACCCAGTACTTC
CASGMGTPQETQYF
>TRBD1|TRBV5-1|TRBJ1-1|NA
TGCGCCAGCAGCTTAGCAGGGGGCGACGACACTGAAGCTTTCTTT
CASSLAGGDDTEAFF
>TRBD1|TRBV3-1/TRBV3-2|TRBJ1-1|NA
TGTGCCAGCAGCCAAGAGGCTTCCGGGACAGGTGAAGCTTTCTTT
CASSQEASGTGEAFF
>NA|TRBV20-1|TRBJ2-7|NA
TGCAGTGCTAGGTCGGGTTTCGAGCAGTACTTC
CSARSGFEQYF
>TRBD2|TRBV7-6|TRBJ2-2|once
TGTGCCAGCAGCATGGGGACTAGCGGTGACACCGGGGAGCTGTTTTTT
CASSMGTSGDTGELFF
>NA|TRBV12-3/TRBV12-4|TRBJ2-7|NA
TGTGCCAGCAGCCGCCAACTCGACTACGAGCAGTACTTC
CASSRQLDYEQYF
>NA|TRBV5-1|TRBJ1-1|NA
TGCGCCAGCAGCTTGGAAGGGGTGGATCACACTGAAGCTTTCTTT
CASSLEGVDHTEAFF
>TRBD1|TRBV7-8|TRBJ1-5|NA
TGTGCCAGCAGCCCATCCAGGGGGCATCAGCCCCAGCATTTT
CASSPSRGHQPQHF
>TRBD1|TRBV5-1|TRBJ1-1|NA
TGCGCCAGCAGCTTCCACAGGGGGAACACTGAAGCTTTCTTT
CASSFHRGNTEAFF
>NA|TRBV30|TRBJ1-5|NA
TGTGCCTGGAGTGTACAGGGTGCTCAGCCCCAGCATTTT
CAWSVQGAQPQHF
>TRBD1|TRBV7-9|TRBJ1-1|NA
TGTGCCAGCAGCCGTATAGGGGCGGGACAGGGGTCTGAAGCTTTCTTT
CASSRIGAGQGSEAFF
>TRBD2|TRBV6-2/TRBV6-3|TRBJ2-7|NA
TGTGCCAGCAGCCGGACTAGCGGGGGGGCCCACTCCTACGAGCAGTACTTC
CASSRTSGGAHSYEQYF
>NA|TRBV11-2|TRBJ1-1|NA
TGTGCCAGCAGCTTAGGACAGCTGAACACTGAAGCTTTCTTT
CASSLGQLNTEAFF
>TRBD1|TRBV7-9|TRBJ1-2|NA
TGTGCCAGCAGCCGATCTGGACAGGGCTTCCCCTATGGCTACACCTTC
CASSRSGQGFPYGYTF
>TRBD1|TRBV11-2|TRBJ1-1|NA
TGTGCCAGCAGCTGGACAGGTTCAAACACTGAAGCTTTCTTT
CASSWTGSNTEAFF
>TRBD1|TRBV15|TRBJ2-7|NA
TGTGCCACCAGCAGAGAGGACAGGGCGAGGAACGAGCAGTACTTC
CATSREDRARNEQYF
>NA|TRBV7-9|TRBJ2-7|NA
TGTGCCAGCAGCGGCAGCTCCTACGAGCAGTACTTC
CASSGSSYEQYF
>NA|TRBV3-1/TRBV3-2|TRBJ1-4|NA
TGTGCCAGCAGCCAACGTCGGCAGGGTGAAAAACTGTTTTTT
CASSQRRQGEKLFF
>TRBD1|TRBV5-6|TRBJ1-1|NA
TGTGCCAGCAGCTACGGACAGGGTGCTTTCTTT
CASSYGQGAFF
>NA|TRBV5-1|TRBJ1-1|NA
TGCGCCAGCATTGCCGCGGGGGGAGCTTTCTTT
CASIAAGGAFF
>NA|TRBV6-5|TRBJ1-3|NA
TGTGCCAGCAGTACCGGGGACAACTCTGGAAACACCATATATTTT
CASSTGDNSGNTIYF
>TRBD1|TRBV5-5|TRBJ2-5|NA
TGTGCCAGCAGCTTGACAGGGGGAGAGACCCAGTACTTC
CASSLTGGETQYF
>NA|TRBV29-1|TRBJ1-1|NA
TGCAGCGCCTCGCGGGTTGAGGACACTGAAGCTTTCTTT
CSASRVEDTEAFF
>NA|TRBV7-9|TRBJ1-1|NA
TGTGCCAGCAGCTTGGGACACGTGAGAAATGAAGCTTTCTTT
CASSLGHVRNEAFF
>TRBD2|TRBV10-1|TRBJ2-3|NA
TGCGCCAGCAGTGAGCTAGCGGGAGGGAGCACAGATACGCAGTATTTT
CASSELAGGSTDTQYF
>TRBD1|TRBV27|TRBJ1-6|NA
TGTGCCAGCAGTTCGAACAGGGGGAATTCACCCCTCCACTTT
CASSSNRGNSPLHF
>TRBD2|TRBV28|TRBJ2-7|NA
TGTGCCAGCAGTCCTACTAGCGGGGGGGCCTACGAGCAGTACTTC
CASSPTSGGAYEQYF
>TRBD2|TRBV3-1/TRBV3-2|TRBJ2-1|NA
TGTGCCAGCAGCCAACGCGGGGGGAAAACAAATGAGCAGTTCTTC
CASSQRGGKTNEQFF
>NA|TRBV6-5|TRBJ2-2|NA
TGTGCCAGCAGTTTCCACAGAAACACCGGGGAGCTGTTTTTT
CASSFHRNTGELFF
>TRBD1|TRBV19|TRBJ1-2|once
TGTGCCAGTAGTATCCAGGGGGCCAACTATGGCTACACCTTC
CASSIQGANYGYTF
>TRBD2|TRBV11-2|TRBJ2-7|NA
TGTGCCAGCAGCTTCAGCGGGACCTACGAGCAGTACTTC
CASSFSGTYEQYF
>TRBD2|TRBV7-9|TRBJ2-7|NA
TGTGCCAGCAGCTTCCTCACACTAGCGGGAGGCGAGCAGTACTTC
CASSFLTLAGGEQYF
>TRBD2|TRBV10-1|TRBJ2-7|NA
TGCGCCAGCAGTGATGGGACTAGCGGGGACACCTACGAGCAGTACTTC
CASSDGTSGDTYEQYF
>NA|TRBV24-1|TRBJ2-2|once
TGTGCCACCAGTGATTCCGGGACACCGAACACCGGGGAGCTGTTTTTT
CATSDSGTPNTGELFF
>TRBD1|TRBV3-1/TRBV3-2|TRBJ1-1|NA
TGTGCCAGCAGCTCTGGCGACAGGGCGAACACTGAAGCTTTCTTT
CASSSGDRANTEAFF
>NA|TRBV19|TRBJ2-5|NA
TGTGCCAGTAGTGGACGCCTAGGGGGAGCGGTCCAAGAGACCCAGTACTTC
CASSGRLGGAVQETQYF
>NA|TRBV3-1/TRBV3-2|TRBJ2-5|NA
TGTGCCAGCAGCCAAGACACAGGTTACCAAGAGACCCAGTACTTC
CASSQDTGYQETQYF
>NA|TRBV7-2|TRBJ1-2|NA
TGTGCCAGCACCCGTGGGGGCATCGGCTATGGCTACACCTTC
CASTRGGIGYGYTF
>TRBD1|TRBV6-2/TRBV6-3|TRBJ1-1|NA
TGTGCCAGCAGTTACTCTGGGACAGGGCCCCCTGAAGCTTTCTTT
CASSYSGTGPPEAFF
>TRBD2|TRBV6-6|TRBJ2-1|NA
TGTGCCAGCAGTTCTAGCGGGGGTACCTACAATGAGCAGTTCTTC
CASSSSGGTYNEQFF
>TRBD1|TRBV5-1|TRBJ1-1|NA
TGCGCCAGCAGTCTGGGACAGATGAACACTGAAGCTTTCTTT
CASSLGQMNTEAFF
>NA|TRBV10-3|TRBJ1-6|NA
TGTGCCATCAGTGAAGGGGGAATCGGTAATTCACCCCTCCACTTT
CAISEGGIGNSPLHF
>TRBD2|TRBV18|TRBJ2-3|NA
TGTGCCAGCTCACCGGGACTAGCGGGGTCAGATACGCAGTATTTT
CASSPGLAGSDTQYF